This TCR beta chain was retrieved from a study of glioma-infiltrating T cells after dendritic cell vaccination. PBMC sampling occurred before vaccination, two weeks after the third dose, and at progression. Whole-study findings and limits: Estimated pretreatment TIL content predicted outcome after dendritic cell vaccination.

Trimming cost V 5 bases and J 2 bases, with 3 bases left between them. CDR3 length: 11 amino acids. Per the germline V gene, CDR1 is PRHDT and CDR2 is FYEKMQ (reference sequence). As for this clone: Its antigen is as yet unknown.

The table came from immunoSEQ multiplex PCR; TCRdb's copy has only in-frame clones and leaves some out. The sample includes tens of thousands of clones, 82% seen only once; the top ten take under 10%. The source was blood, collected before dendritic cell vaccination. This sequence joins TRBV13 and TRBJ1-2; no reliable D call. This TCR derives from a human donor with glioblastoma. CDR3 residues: CASSQNYGYTF. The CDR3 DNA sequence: TGTGCCAGCAGCCAGAACTATGGCTACACCTTC.